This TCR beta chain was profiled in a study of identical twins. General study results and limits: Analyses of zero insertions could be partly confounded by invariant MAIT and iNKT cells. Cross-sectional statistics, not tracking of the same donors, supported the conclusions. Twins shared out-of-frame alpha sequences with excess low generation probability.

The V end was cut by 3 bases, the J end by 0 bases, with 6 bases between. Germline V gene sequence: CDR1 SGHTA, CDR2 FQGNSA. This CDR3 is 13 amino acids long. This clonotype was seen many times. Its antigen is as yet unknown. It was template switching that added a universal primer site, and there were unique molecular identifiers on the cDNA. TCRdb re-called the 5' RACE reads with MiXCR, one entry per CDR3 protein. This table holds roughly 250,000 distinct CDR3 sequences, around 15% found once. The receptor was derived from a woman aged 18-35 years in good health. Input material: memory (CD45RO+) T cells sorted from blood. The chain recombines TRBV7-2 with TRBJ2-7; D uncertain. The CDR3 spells CASSFGRSYEQYF. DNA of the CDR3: TGTGCCAGCAGCTTTGGACGCTCCTACGAGCAGTACTTC.